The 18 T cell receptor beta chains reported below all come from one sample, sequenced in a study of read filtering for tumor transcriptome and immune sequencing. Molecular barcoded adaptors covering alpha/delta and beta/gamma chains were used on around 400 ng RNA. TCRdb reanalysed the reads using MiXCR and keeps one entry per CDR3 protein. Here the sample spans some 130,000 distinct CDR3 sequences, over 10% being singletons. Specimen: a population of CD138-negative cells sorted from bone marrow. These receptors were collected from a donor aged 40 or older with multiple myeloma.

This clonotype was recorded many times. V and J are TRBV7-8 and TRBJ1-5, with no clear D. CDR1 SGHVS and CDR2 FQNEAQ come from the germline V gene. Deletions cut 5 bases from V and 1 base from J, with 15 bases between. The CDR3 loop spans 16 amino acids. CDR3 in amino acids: CASSRNRDSSNQPQHF. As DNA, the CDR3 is TGTGCCAGCAGCCGGAACCGAGACTCGAGCAATCAGCCCCAGCATTTT.

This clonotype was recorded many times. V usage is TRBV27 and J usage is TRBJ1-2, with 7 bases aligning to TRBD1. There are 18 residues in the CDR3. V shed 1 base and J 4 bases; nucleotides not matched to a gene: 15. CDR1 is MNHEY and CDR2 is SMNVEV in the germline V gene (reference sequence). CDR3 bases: TGTGCCAGCAGTTTATATCGGTCGGGGAGGGGGCAAGCCTATGGCTACACCTTC. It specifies CASSLYRSGRGQAYGYTF.

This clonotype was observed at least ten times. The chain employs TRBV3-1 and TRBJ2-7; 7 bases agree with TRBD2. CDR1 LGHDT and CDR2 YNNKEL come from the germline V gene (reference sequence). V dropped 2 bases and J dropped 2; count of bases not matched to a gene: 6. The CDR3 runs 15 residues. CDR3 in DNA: TGTGCCAGCAGCCAATGGCTAGCGGAGGCCTACGAGCAGTACTTC. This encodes CASSQWLAEAYEQYF.

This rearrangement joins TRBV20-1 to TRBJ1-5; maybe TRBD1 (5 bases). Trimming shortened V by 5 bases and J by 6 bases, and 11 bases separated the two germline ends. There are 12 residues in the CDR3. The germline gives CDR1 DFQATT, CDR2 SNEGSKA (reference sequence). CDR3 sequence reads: CSAARVSQPQHF. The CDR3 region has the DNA TGCAGTGCTGCCAGGGTTTCTCAGCCCCAGCATTTT.

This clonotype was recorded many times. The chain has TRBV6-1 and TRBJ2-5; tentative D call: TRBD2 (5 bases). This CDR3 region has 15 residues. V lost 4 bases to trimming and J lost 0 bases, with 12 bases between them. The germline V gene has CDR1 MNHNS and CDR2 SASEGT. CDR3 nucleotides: TGTGCCAGCAGTGTTGCGGGTTTGTACCAAGAGACCCAGTACTTC. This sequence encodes CASSVAGLYQETQYF.

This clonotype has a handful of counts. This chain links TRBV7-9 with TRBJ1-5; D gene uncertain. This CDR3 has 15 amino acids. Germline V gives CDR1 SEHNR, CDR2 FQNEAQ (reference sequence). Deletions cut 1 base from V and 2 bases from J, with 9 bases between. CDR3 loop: CASSLEAGGNQPQHF. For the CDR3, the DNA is TGTGCCAGCAGCTTAGAGGCCGGGGGCAATCAGCCCCAGCATTTT. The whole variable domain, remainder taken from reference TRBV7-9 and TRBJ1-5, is DTGVSQNPRHKITKRGQNVTFRCDPISEHNRLYWYRQTLGQGPEFLTYFQNEAQLEKSRLLSDRFSAERPKGSFSTLEIQRTEQGDSAMYLCASSLEAGGNQPQHFGDGTRLSIL.

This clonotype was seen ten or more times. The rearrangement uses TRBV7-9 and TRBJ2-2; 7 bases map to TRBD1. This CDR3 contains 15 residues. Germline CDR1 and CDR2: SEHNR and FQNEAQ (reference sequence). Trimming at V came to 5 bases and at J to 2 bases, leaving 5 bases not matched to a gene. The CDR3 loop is CASSPGQTNTGELFF. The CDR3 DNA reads TGTGCCAGCAGCCCGGGACAGACTAACACCGGGGAGCTGTTTTTT.

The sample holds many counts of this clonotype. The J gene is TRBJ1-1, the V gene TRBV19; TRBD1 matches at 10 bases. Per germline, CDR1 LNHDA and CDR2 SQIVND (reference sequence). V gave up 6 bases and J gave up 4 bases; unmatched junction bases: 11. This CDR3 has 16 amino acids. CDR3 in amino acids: CASSRLPGQGPTEAFF. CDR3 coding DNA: TGTGCCAGTAGCCGCCTACCGGGACAGGGGCCCACTGAAGCTTTCTTT.

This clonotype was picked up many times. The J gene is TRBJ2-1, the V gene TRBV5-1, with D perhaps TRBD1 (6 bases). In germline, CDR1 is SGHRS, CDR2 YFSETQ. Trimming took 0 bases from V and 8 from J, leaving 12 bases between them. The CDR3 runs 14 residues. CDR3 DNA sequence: TGCGCCAGCAGCTTGGCCAGGGGAGACGATGAGCAGTTCTTC. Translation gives CASSLARGDDEQFF.

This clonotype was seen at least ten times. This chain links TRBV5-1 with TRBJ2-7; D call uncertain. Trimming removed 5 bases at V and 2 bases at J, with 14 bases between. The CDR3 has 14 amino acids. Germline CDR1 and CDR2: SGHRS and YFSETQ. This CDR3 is CASRSVGPTYEQYF. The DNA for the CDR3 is TGCGCCAGCAGGTCGGTTGGACCAACCTACGAGCAGTACTTC.

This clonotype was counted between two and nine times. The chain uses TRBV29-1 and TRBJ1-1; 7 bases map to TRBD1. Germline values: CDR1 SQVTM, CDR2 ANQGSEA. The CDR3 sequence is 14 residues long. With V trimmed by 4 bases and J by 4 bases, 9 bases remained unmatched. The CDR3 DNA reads TGCAGCGTTGCACGTACAGGGGTTGGCACTGAAGCTTTCTTT. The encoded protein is CSVARTGVGTEAFF.

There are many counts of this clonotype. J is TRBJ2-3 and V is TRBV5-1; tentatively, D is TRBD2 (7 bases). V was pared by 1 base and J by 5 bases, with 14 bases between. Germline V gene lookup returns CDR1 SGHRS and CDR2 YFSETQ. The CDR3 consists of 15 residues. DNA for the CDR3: TGCGCCAGCAGCTTGCGGGGGGCAGGAAGAGATACGCAGTATTTT. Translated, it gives CASSLRGAGRDTQYF.

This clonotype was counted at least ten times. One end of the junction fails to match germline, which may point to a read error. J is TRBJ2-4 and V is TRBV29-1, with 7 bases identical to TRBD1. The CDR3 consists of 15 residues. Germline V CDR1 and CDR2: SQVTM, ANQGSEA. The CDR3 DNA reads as TGCAGCGTTGAAGATCAGCGTGGTGGGAGACAGGGCCGTGCCTTC. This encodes CSVEDQRGGRQGRAF.

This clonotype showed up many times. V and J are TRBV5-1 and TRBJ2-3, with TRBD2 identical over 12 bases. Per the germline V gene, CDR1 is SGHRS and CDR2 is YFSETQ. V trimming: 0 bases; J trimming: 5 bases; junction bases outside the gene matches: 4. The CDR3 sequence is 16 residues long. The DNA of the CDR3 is TGCGCCAGCAGCTTGGGACTAGCGGGAGCTGTAGATACGCAGTATTTT. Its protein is CASSLGLAGAVDTQYF.

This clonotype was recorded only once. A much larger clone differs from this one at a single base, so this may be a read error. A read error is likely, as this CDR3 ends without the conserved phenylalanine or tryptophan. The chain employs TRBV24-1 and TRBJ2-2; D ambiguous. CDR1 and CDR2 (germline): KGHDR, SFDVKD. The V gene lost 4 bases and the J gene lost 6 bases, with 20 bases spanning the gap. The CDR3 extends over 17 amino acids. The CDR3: CATSEPDTARASGELFL. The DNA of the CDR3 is TGTGCCACCAGTGAACCCGACACTGCCCGGGCGTCCGGGGAGCTGTTTCTT.

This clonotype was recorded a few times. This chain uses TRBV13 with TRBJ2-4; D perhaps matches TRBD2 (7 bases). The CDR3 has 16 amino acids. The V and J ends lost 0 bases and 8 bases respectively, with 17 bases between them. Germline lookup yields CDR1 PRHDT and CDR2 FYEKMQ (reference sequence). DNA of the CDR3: TGTGCCAGCAGCTTAGGGACTGGGGGGGCCCAAGACATTCAGTACTTC. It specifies CASSLGTGGAQDIQYF.

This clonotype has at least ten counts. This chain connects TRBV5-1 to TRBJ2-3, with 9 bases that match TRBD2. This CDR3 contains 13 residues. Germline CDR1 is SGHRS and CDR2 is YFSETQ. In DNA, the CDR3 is TGCGGCTCCCAGGGACTAGCCACAGATACGCAGTATTTT. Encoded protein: CGSQGLATDTQYF. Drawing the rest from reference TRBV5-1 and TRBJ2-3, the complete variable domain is KAGVTQTPRYLIKTRGQQVTLSCSPISGHRSVSWYQQTPGQGLQFLFEYFSETQRNKGNFPGRFSGRQFSNSRSEMNVSTLELGDSALYLCGSQGLATDTQYFGPGTRLTVL.

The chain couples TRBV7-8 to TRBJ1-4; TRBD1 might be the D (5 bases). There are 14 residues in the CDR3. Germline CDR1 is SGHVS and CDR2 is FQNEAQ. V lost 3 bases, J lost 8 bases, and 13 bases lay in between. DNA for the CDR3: TGTGCCAGCAGCTTGGAGTGGGACGCGGAAAAACTGTTTTTT. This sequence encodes CASSLEWDAEKLFF.